The clone carrying this TCR beta chain was recorded only once. The J segment lost 7 bases and the V segment lost 5 bases, leaving 5 bases of the junction unmatched. CDR3 length: 13 residues. Germline CDR1 reads SEHNR; CDR2 reads FQNEAQ (reference sequence). The entry originates in a study of PD-L1 blockade in urothelial cancer. Study-wide background: Analyzed time points were 3 weeks (second dose) and 6 weeks after therapy began.

Time point indicated: peripheral blood 6 weeks after treatment start. The protocol was immunoSEQ multiplex PCR, while the TCRdb copy is restricted to in-frame clones and leaves out a portion. The data hold roughly 100,000 clones, with approximately 87% observed a single time. This receptor was taken from a man in his 70s with urothelial cancer. The material was PBMCs, obtained around atezolizumab (anti-PD-L1) treatment. The chain employs TRBV7-9 and TRBJ1-1; TRBD1 matches at 9 bases. The CDR3 reads CASSTRDRDEAFF. The CDR3 nucleotides read TGTGCCAGCAGCACCCGGGACAGGGATGAAGCTTTCTTT.